A single T cell receptor (beta chain) is shown here with its context. Its antigen is as yet unknown. This entry comes from a study of blood T cells in healthy people across ages. This CDR3 contains 11 residues. CDR1 is ENHRY, CDR2 SYGVKD, per germline. Trimming stripped 9 bases from V and 5 bases from J, with 8 bases between. Isolated per sample were at least 6 million PBMCs. Primers used in a second PCR of roughly 6 to 11 cycles were a sample-barcoded 5' primer and a J-beta primer mix. Every cDNA was tagged by a template-switch adaptor with 12 random nucleotides. TCRdb reanalysed the 5' RACE reads using MiXCR and keeps one entry per CDR3 protein. Among approximately 1,100,000 distinct CDR3 sequences listed, 35% to 55% were seen once. Study-wide results and limits: Changes in expanded clonotypes were possibly confounded, as the CMV status of donors was unknown. Long-lived and aged donors differed, with more naive CD4+ cells and higher diversity in the long-lived.

The chain uses TRBV10-3 and TRBJ2-1; tentative D call: TRBD1 (6 bases). Material for sequencing was blood. The sequence derives from a woman aged 55-69 years in good health. The CDR3 reads CAITGNNEQFF. CDR3 bases: TGTGCCATTACAGGGAACAATGAGCAGTTCTTC.